The next 21 T cell receptor beta chains were all read from a single sample in a study of human T cells and chemical hapten exposure. The sample's time point: healthy volunteer bleed at 2 weeks. Someone pulled total RNA out of unfractionated whole blood. TCRdb re-derived calls from the RACE reads in MiXCR, one entry per CDR3 protein. Of about 46,000 distinct CDR3 sequences listed, around 4.1% are singletons. The sequencing sample was made of whole blood. These receptors all stem from a female donor in good health. Some clones in this sample may be carry-over from other donors' samples.

This clonotype occurred many times. The gene calls are TRBV4-3 and TRBJ1-5; 7 positions agree with TRBD1. The CDR3 runs 16 residues. Germline V gives CDR1 LGHNA, CDR2 YSLEER. The V segment lost 0 bases and the J segment 2 bases; nucleotides outside the gene matches: 4. The CDR3 sequence: CASSQEKGAGNQPQHF. CDR3 nucleotides: TGCGCCAGCAGCCAAGAGAAGGGGGCTGGCAATCAGCCCCAGCATTTT.

The J gene is TRBJ2-2, the V gene TRBV29-1; the D gene could be TRBD1 or TRBD2 (5 bases each). The CDR3 length is 15 residues. Deletions cut 7 bases from V and 5 bases from J, with 20 bases between. Germline assignment: CDR1 SQVTM and CDR2 ANQGSEA. CDR3 nucleotides: TGCAGCGGTGGTTACCCCTTGGGGGAAACCGGGGAGCTGTTTTTT. Its translation is CSGGYPLGETGELFF.

There are many counts of this clonotype. This sequence joins TRBV2 and TRBJ2-6; D unclear. CDR1 and CDR2 (germline): SNHLY, FYNNEI. Between the trimmed V and J ends, which lost 11 bases and 0 bases, there was a span of 8 bases. The CDR3 loop spans 13 amino acids. In nucleotides, the CDR3 is TGTGCCGGGCGAAGCTCTGGGGCCAACGTCCTGACTTTC. This sequence encodes CAGRSSGANVLTF. The full variable domain, its missing parts supplied by reference TRBV2 and TRBJ2-6, is EPEVTQTPSHQVTQMGQEVILRCVPISNHLYFYWYRQILGQKVEFLVSFYNNEISEKSEIFDDQFSVERPDGSNFTLKIRSTKLEDSAMYFCAGRSSGANVLTFGAGSRLTVL.

There are many counts of this clonotype. The V and J genes are TRBV12-3 or TRBV12-4 and TRBJ1-1, with D tentatively TRBD1 (5 bases). The CDR3 has 14 amino acids. Trimming took 2 bases from V and 3 from J, leaving 10 bases between them. CDR3 amino acids: CASSLLGGDTEAFF. In DNA form, the CDR3 reads TGTGCCAGCAGTTTATTAGGAGGGGACACTGAAGCTTTCTTT.

This clonotype has ten or more counts. CDR3 residues: CASSGNRGLSTDTQYF. CDR3 bases: TGTGCCAGCAGCGGAAACCGGGGCCTCTCCACAGATACGCAGTATTTT. The chain joins TRBV6-5 to TRBJ2-3, with D perhaps given as TRBD1 or TRBD2 (5 bases each). This CDR3 has 16 amino acids. Germline V gives CDR1 MNHEY, CDR2 SVGAGI. Trimming left V 6 bases short and J 2 bases short, with 18 bases between.

The table lists this clonotype with many counts. This rearrangement joins TRBV5-1 to TRBJ2-3, with unresolved D. The CDR3 runs 14 residues. Between the trimmed V and J ends, which lost 0 bases and 2 bases, there was a span of 7 bases. Germline lookup yields CDR1 SGHRS and CDR2 YFSETQ. CDR3 sequence: CASSLVPDTDTQYF. CDR3 DNA sequence: TGCGCCAGCAGCTTGGTTCCTGACACAGATACGCAGTATTTT.

Ten or more counts support this clonotype. The gene calls are TRBV20-1 and TRBJ1-1, with D maybe TRBD1 (5 bases). The length of the CDR3 is 13 residues. CDR1 is DFQATT, CDR2 SNEGSKA, per germline (reference sequence). V gave up 3 bases and J gave up 6 bases, with 14 bases separating them. Written as DNA, the CDR3 is TGCAGTGCTAGGAGGGGCAGGGACGCTGAAGCTTTCTTT. Protein product: CSARRGRDAEAFF.

This clonotype appeared many times. This rearrangement joins TRBV6-2 or TRBV6-3 to TRBJ2-1; no clear D. This CDR3 has 13 amino acids. V was clipped by 10 bases and J by 2 bases, with 12 bases between them. The V gene's germline CDR1 is MNHEY and CDR2 SVGEGT. Here the CDR3 reads CANSDTPYNEQFF. The DNA of the CDR3 is TGTGCCAACTCTGACACTCCCTACAATGAGCAGTTCTTC.

This clonotype was recorded many times. The chain joins TRBV6-5 to TRBJ1-1, with a weak D call TRBD1 (5 bases). The CDR3 loop spans 13 amino acids. V dropped 6 bases and J dropped 0 bases, with 8 bases sitting between them. Germline-derived CDR1 and CDR2 are MNHEY and SVGAGI. The CDR3 DNA reads as TGTGCCAGCAGGAGACAGATGAACACTGAAGCTTTCTTT. It encodes CASRRQMNTEAFF.

Ten or more counts support this clonotype. This chain connects TRBV7-9 to TRBJ1-6; 9 bases are a match to TRBD1. Losses at the gene ends were 6 bases for V and 5 bases for J; bases not matched to a gene: 5. There are 15 residues in the CDR3. CDR1 SEHNR and CDR2 FQNEAQ come from the germline V gene (reference sequence). CDR3 sequence reads: CASRLRDRDNSPLHF. The CDR3 DNA sequence: TGTGCCAGCAGGCTCCGGGACAGGGATAATTCACCCCTCCACTTT.

This clonotype has only a few counts. This sequence joins TRBV30 and TRBJ2-1; 11 nucleotides align to TRBD2. CDR3 length: 14 residues. Germline lookup yields CDR1 GTSNPN and CDR2 SVGIG (reference sequence). V trimming: 1 base; J trimming: 6 bases; junction bases outside the gene matches: 2. CDR3 sequence reads: CAWSGLAGGNEQFF. As DNA, the CDR3 is TGTGCCTGGAGTGGCCTAGCGGGGGGCAATGAGCAGTTCTTC. The full variable domain, with the rest looked up from reference TRBV30 and TRBJ2-1, is SQTIHQWPATLVQPVGSPLSLECTVEGTSNPNLYWYRQAAGRGLQLLFYSVGIGQISSEVPQNLSASRPQDRQFILSSKKLLLSDSGFYLCAWSGLAGGNEQFFGPGTRLTVL.

This clonotype was counted ten times or more. The gene calls are TRBV7-8 and TRBJ1-6; 8 positions agree with TRBD1. This CDR3 comprises 16 residues. V shed 2 bases, J shed 10 bases, and the junction held 10 bases outside the gene matches. Germline V CDR1 and CDR2: SGHVS, FQNEAQ. Written as DNA, the CDR3 is TGTGCCAGCAGCTTAAGCGGTGGCAGGGGGCAATCACCCCTCCACTTT. This translates into CASSLSGGRGQSPLHF.

This clonotype has ten or more counts. CDR3 protein: CASSRRFRQDEDTEAFF. The CDR3 coding sequence is TGTGCCAGCAGCCGACGCTTTCGACAGGACGAAGACACTGAAGCTTTCTTT. This chain joins TRBV21-1 and TRBJ1-1; the table's D gene call, TRBD1, was not cross checked with the DNA. TRBV21-1 is classified as a pseudogene. This CDR3 spans 17 amino acids.

This clonotype was seen repeatedly, ten times or more. V and J are TRBV4-3 and TRBJ1-5; no clear D. The germline CDR1 and CDR2 sequences are LGHNA and YSLEER. CDR3 length: 13 residues. Trimming took off 5 bases at V and 7 bases at J, with 12 bases between the two ends. The CDR3 DNA reads TGCGCCAGCAGCTCAGCGCAGAGCCAGCCCCAGCATTTT. Protein: CASSSAQSQPQHF.

This clonotype was observed many times. The rearrangement uses TRBV10-3 and TRBJ1-3; 8 nucleotides align to TRBD1. CDR1 ENHRY and CDR2 SYGVKD come from the germline V gene. V dropped 2 bases and J dropped 8; count of bases not matched to a gene: 8. The CDR3 spans 15 residues. This CDR3 reads CAISERDRQSYTIYF. The CDR3 DNA reads as TGTGCCATCAGTGAGCGGGACAGGCAGTCGTACACCATATATTTT.

This clonotype was counted a few times. V and J are TRBV5-4 and TRBJ1-2; the D is unclear. The CDR3 has 14 residues. CDR1 is SGHNT and CDR2 is YYREEE in the germline V gene (reference sequence). Trimming shortened V by 0 bases and J by 2 bases, and 8 bases separated the two germline ends. The CDR3 sequence: CASSLAGRNYGYTF. The CDR3 bases are TGTGCCAGCAGCTTGGCGGGCAGGAACTATGGCTACACCTTC.

This clonotype was seen repeatedly, ten times or more. The CDR3 reads CSVRITGGRDNEQFF. DNA of the CDR3: TGCAGCGTCCGTATTACGGGGGGTAGGGACAATGAGCAGTTCTTC. The V call is TRBV29-1, the J call TRBJ2-1; 7 bases line up with TRBD2. CDR1 and CDR2 (germline): SQVTM, ANQGSEA. The CDR3 totals 15 residues. The J segment lost 5 bases and the V segment lost 6 bases, leaving 13 bases of the junction unmatched.

This clonotype was counted ten times or more. The chain joins TRBV27 to TRBJ2-7; 8 nucleotides match TRBD1. The CDR3 runs 14 residues. The V gene's germline CDR1 is MNHEY and CDR2 SMNVEV (reference sequence). V trimming: 3 bases; J trimming: 4 bases; junction bases outside the gene matches: 5. In nucleotides, the CDR3 is TGTGCCAGCAGTTTTAGGACAGGGACGTACGAGCAGTACTTC. This sequence encodes CASSFRTGTYEQYF.

This clonotype was counted ten times or more. The chain links TRBV7-9 to TRBJ1-6, with 7 positions matching TRBD1. V lost 5 bases to trimming and J lost 3 bases; unmatched junction nucleotides: 7. The germline V gene encodes CDR1 SEHNR and CDR2 FQNEAQ (reference sequence). The CDR3 loop spans 16 amino acids. CDR3 DNA: TGTGCCAGCAGCCTCTCCGGGACAGTCTATAATTCACCCCTCCACTTT. Encoded protein: CASSLSGTVYNSPLHF.

This clonotype was detected many times. The chain uses TRBV3-1 and TRBJ1-2, with D perhaps matching TRBD1 (5 bases). V gave up 1 base and J gave up 1 base, with 19 bases separating them. Germline V gives CDR1 LGHDT, CDR2 YNNKEL (reference sequence). The CDR3 spans 18 residues. In nucleotides, the CDR3 is TGTGCCAGCAGCCAAGTGAGGCGAAGACAGAACGTTAACTATGGCTACACCTTC. Translating gives CASSQVRRRQNVNYGYTF.

There are many counts of this clonotype. The chain employs TRBV5-4 and TRBJ2-2; TRBD1 aligns across 8 bases. V lost 0 bases to trimming and J lost 5 bases; unmatched junction nucleotides: 6. The CDR3 is 16 amino acids. Germline V gene sequence: CDR1 SGHNT, CDR2 YYREEE (reference sequence). CDR3 loop: CASSLAKDRVTGELFF. CDR3 coding DNA: TGTGCCAGCAGCTTGGCGAAGGACAGGGTGACCGGGGAGCTGTTTTTT.